Following are 29 T cell receptor beta chains from one sample sequenced in a study of blood T cell repertoires in COVID-19. This table comes from immunoSEQ multiplex PCR, and its TCRdb copy is limited to in-frame clones, with some not included. Of approximately 220,000 clones listed, roughly 88% were seen once; the top ten hold about 4%. The sample comprised PBMCs or T cells enriched from blood (not recorded which). These receptors were collected from a woman between 40 and 50 years old with acute COVID-19.

This clone showed up just a few times. The chain uses TRBV27 and TRBJ1-2; maybe TRBD1 (6 bases). Germline assignment: CDR1 MNHEY and CDR2 SMNVEV (reference sequence). The CDR3 contains 14 residues. Trimming left V 7 bases short and J 2 bases short, with 14 bases between. CDR3 nucleotides: TGTGCCAGCACGACTGGGGGCCCGAACTATGGCTACACCTTC. This gives the protein CASTTGGPNYGYTF.

This clone has just one count. V usage is TRBV2 and J usage is TRBJ1-4; TRBD1 might be the D (6 bases). Germline CDR1 SNHLY, CDR2 FYNNEI. V was pared by 1 base and J by 12 bases, with 12 bases between. There are 13 residues in the CDR3. The CDR3 here is CASSEVPDRQLFF. The CDR3 DNA sequence: TGTGCCAGCAGTGAAGTACCCGACAGGCAACTGTTTTTT.

This chain uses TRBV10-3 with TRBJ1-2; 9 bases align to TRBD1. Germline CDR1 ENHRY, CDR2 SYGVKD. Germline trimming cut 7 bases from V and 3 bases from J; bases unmatched to any gene: 9. The CDR3 spans 15 residues. CDR3 sequence (DNA): TGTGCCATCACGGGGGACAGGGCGCGAGACTATGGCTACACCTTC. Its translation: CAITGDRARDYGYTF.

This clone was observed once. CDR3 region: CASSAPGTGGAGNYGYTF. The CDR3 coding sequence is TGTGCCAGCAGTGCTCCCGGGACAGGGGGCGCTGGTAACTATGGCTACACCTTC. The V and J genes are TRBV2 and TRBJ1-2; TRBD1 matches at 12 bases. The CDR3 is 18 residues long. The germline gives CDR1 SNHLY, CDR2 FYNNEI. The J segment lost 1 base and the V segment lost 4 bases, leaving 10 bases of the junction unmatched. The whole variable domain, filled in from reference TRBV2 and TRBJ1-2, reads EPEVTQTPSHQVTQMGQEVILRCVPISNHLYFYWYRQILGQKVEFLVSFYNNEISEKSEIFDDQFSVERPDGSNFTLKIRSTKLEDSAMYFCASSAPGTGGAGNYGYTFGSGTRLTVV.

The chain combines TRBV24-1 with TRBJ2-1, with 8 bases lining up with TRBD2. From germline, CDR1 is KGHDR and CDR2 SFDVKD. The CDR3 spans 16 residues. V dropped 4 bases and J dropped 6; count of bases not matched to a gene: 10. DNA of the CDR3: TGTGCCACCAGTGACCCTATTAGCGGGGTAGTCAATGAGCAGTTCTTC. The encoded protein is CATSDPISGVVNEQFF.

The chain links TRBV19 to TRBJ1-5, with 7 bases identical to TRBD1. CDR1 LNHDA and CDR2 SQIVND come from the germline V gene (reference sequence). The CDR3 spans 15 residues. V shed 1 base, J shed 6 bases, and the junction held 6 bases outside the gene matches. Written as DNA, the CDR3 is TGTGCCAGTAGTATAGGAGGACAGGTTGGTCAGCCCCAGCATTTT. It codes for CASSIGGQVGQPQHF.

Notes on this clone: This sample includes further DNA sequences coding for the same CDR3. The CDR3 here is CASSYSRDTEAFF. CDR3 nucleotides: TGTGCCAGCAGTTACTCGAGGGACACTGAAGCTTTCTTT. J is TRBJ1-1 and V is TRBV6-5; no definite D call. Trimming took 0 bases from V and 3 from J, leaving 5 bases between them. CDR1 is MNHEY, CDR2 SVGAGI, per germline. This CDR3 has 13 amino acids.

J is TRBJ1-3 and V is TRBV13; D is unclear. CDR1 and CDR2 from the germline V gene are PRHDT and FYEKMQ (reference sequence). V was pared by 5 bases and J by 3 bases, with 17 bases between. CDR3 length: 16 amino acids. The CDR3 DNA follows: TGTGCCAGCAGCGTTTCGGGATTTTCTATTGGAAACACCATATATTTT. Amino acids: CASSVSGFSIGNTIYF.

The V call is TRBV7-2, the J call TRBJ2-7; perhaps TRBD2 as D (6 bases). The germline CDR1 and CDR2 sequences are SGHTA and FQGNSA. The CDR3 sequence is 13 residues long. The V end lost 3 bases, the J end lost 6 bases, and 12 bases lay between the germline ends. This CDR3 is CASSFRPGGEQYV. CDR3 nucleotides: TGTGCCAGCAGCTTCCGGCCCGGGGGCGAGCAGTACGTC.

V is TRBV6-5 and J is TRBJ1-2; possibly TRBD1 for D (6 bases). Germline loops: CDR1 MNHEY, CDR2 SVGAGI. The length of the CDR3 is 15 residues. V lost 5 bases to trimming and J lost 6 bases, with 19 bases between them. This CDR3 is CASSPETGKWHGYTF. The CDR3 region has the DNA TGTGCCAGCAGTCCGGAGACAGGCAAGTGGCATGGCTACACCTTC.

The chain combines TRBV7-2 with TRBJ2-2; possible D gene TRBD1, 6 bases. Trimming cost V 1 base and J 1 base, with 13 bases left between them. Germline V CDR1 and CDR2: SGHTA, FQGNSA. The CDR3 has 17 amino acids. This CDR3 reads CASSLGGGRGNTGELFF. The DNA for the CDR3 is TGTGCCAGCAGCTTAGGGGGCGGCAGGGGGAACACCGGGGAGCTGTTTTTT.

The V call is TRBV15, the J call TRBJ1-5; 11 nucleotides agree with TRBD1. V lost 4 bases, J lost 4 bases, and 6 bases stayed unmatched. Looked up from germline, CDR1 is LNHNV and CDR2 is YYDKDF (reference sequence). This CDR3 has 16 amino acids. CDR3 sequence reads: CATSTRGTGGNQPQHF. CDR3 bases: TGTGCCACCAGCACCCGGGGGACAGGGGGAAATCAGCCCCAGCATTTT. The variable domain in full, with the rest retrieved from reference TRBV15 and TRBJ1-5, is DAMVIQNPRYQVTQFGKPVTLSCSQTLNHNVMYWYQQKSSQAPKLLFHYYDKDFNNEADTPDNFQSRRPNTSFCFLDIRSPGLGDTAMYLCATSTRGTGGNQPQHFGDGTRLSIL.

This clone has only one observation. This chain links TRBV6-5 with TRBJ1-1; D not resolved. This CDR3 is built from 14 residues. Germline V gene lookup returns CDR1 MNHEY and CDR2 SVGAGI. The V end was cut by 2 bases, the J end by 5 bases, with 12 bases between. CDR3 coding DNA: TGTGCCAGCAGTTACAACTACCGCGGTACTGAAGCTTTCTTT. This gives the protein CASSYNYRGTEAFF.

This chain uses TRBV6-5 with TRBJ2-1, with TRBD1 matching 9 bases. J gave up 4 bases and V 7 bases, and 8 bases lay outside the gene matches. The CDR3 runs to 15 residues. Germline-derived CDR1 and CDR2 are MNHEY and SVGAGI. DNA for the CDR3: TGTGCCAGCAACCCACAGGGGGCTTTGTACAATGAGCAGTTCTTC. Residues: CASNPQGALYNEQFF.

This chain connects TRBV10-2 to TRBJ1-3; D is unclear. V was clipped by 0 bases and J by 1 base, with 4 bases between them. CDR1 is WSHSY and CDR2 is SAAADI in the germline V gene. The CDR3 totals 14 residues. The CDR3 loop reads CASSESESGNTIYF. CDR3 coding DNA: TGCGCCAGCAGTGAGTCCGAGTCTGGAAACACCATATATTTT.

In the case of this clone: One end of the junction fails to match germline, which may point to a read error. This chain joins TRBV2 and TRBJ1-6; TRBD1 aligns across 12 bases. This CDR3 is 16 amino acids long. Germline CDR1 SNHLY, CDR2 FYNNEI. CDR3 sequence: CASSEGGQGAGSPLHF. The CDR3 region has the DNA TGTGCCAGTAGTGAAGGGGGACAGGGGGCAGGTTCACCCCTCCACTTT.

The chain links TRBV6-5 to TRBJ1-1; 10 bases align to TRBD1. The germline gives CDR1 MNHEY, CDR2 SVGAGI. V was clipped by 5 bases and J by 7 bases; unmatched bases: 10. This CDR3 spans 15 amino acids. CDR3 in amino acids: CASSPRQGARVEAFF. CDR3 nucleotides: TGTGCCAGCAGTCCCCGACAGGGGGCGCGAGTTGAAGCTTTCTTT.

This rearrangement joins TRBV7-9 to TRBJ1-2, with D perhaps TRBD1 (5 bases). Germline V CDR1 and CDR2: SEHNR, FQNEAQ (reference sequence). The germline V and J ends were trimmed by 8 bases and 4 bases, with 5 bases remaining between them. CDR3 length equals 10 residues. CDR3 residues: CASQGYGYTF. CDR3 bases: TGTGCCAGCCAGGGCTATGGCTACACCTTC. The full variable domain, with the rest looked up from reference TRBV7-9 and TRBJ1-2, is DTGVSQNPRHKITKRGQNVTFRCDPISEHNRLYWYRQTLGQGPEFLTYFQNEAQLEKSRLLSDRFSAERPKGSFSTLEIQRTEQGDSAMYLCASQGYGYTFGSGTRLTVV.

The chain uses TRBV6-5 and TRBJ2-1, with 9 bases lining up with TRBD1. Germline V gives CDR1 MNHEY, CDR2 SVGAGI. The CDR3 is 15 amino acids. Trimming took 6 bases from V and 6 from J; bases not matched to a gene: 9. The CDR3 protein is CASRSDRDRVNEQFF. The CDR3 nucleotides read TGTGCCAGCAGGAGCGACCGGGACAGGGTCAATGAGCAGTTCTTC.

V gene TRBV29-1 combines with J gene TRBJ1-1; TRBD1 matches at 8 bases. The ends lost 6 bases at V and 3 bases at J; junction bases unmatched: 12. The CDR3 contains 15 residues. Germline-derived CDR1 and CDR2 are SQVTM and ANQGSEA. In nucleotides, the CDR3 is TGCAGCGTCGGGATTCGACAGGGGCTGGACACTGAAGCTTTCTTT. Translation gives CSVGIRQGLDTEAFF. Full variable domain (rest looked up from reference TRBV29-1 and TRBJ1-1): SAVISQKPSRDICQRGTSLTIQCQVDSQVTMMFWYRQQPGQSLTLIATANQGSEATYESGFVIDKFPISRPNLTFSTLTVSNMSPEDSSIYLCSVGIRQGLDTEAFFGQGTRLTVV.

The rearrangement uses TRBV7-2 and TRBJ2-7; 12 nucleotides agree with TRBD2. Germline CDR1 SGHTA, CDR2 FQGNSA. CDR3 length: 15 residues. V lost 5 bases to trimming and J lost 4 bases; unmatched junction nucleotides: 6. The CDR3 spells CASSLPGTSGYEQYF. CDR3 coding DNA: TGTGCCAGCAGCCTCCCGGGGACTAGCGGGTACGAGCAGTACTTC.

The chain uses TRBV6-5 and TRBJ1-1; D remains unclear. The CDR3 has 12 residues. Trimming stripped 5 bases from V and 0 bases from J, with 4 bases between. Germline CDR1 and CDR2: MNHEY and SVGAGI. CDR3 protein: CASSPLNTEAFF. The DNA for the CDR3 is TGTGCCAGCAGTCCCTTGAACACTGAAGCTTTCTTT.

V gene TRBV18 combines with J gene TRBJ2-2, with 7 bases fitting TRBD1. Germline lookup yields CDR1 KGHSH and CDR2 LQKENI. The CDR3 runs 15 residues. Germline trimming cut 3 bases from V and 3 bases from J; bases unmatched to any gene: 4. CDR3 DNA: TGTGCCAGCTCACCCCGGACAGGATACACCGGGGAGCTGTTTTTT. Amino acids: CASSPRTGYTGELFF.

The chain couples TRBV7-9 to TRBJ2-7; D remains ambiguous. The V end was cut by 4 bases, the J end by 2 bases, with 15 bases between. CDR3 length equals 15 residues. Germline loops: CDR1 SEHNR, CDR2 FQNEAQ (reference sequence). The DNA of the CDR3 is TGTGCCAGCAGCTACACAGAGATTCAAGCCTACGAGCAGTACTTC. Translated: CASSYTEIQAYEQYF.

The chain carries TRBV13 and TRBJ1-1; 7 positions agree with TRBD1. The junction had 6 bases not matched to a gene; V was cut back by 5 bases and J by 3 bases. Germline loops: CDR1 PRHDT, CDR2 FYEKMQ (reference sequence). The CDR3 length is 14 residues. The CDR3 sequence: CASSRQDRDTEAFF. DNA of the CDR3: TGTGCCAGCAGCAGACAAGACAGGGACACTGAAGCTTTCTTT.

The genes are TRBV7-9 and TRBJ1-6, with 7 bases identical to TRBD1. Trimming removed 2 bases from V and 6 bases from J; junction bases left unmatched: 7. From germline, CDR1 is SEHNR and CDR2 FQNEAQ (reference sequence). CDR3 size: 16 residues. CDR3 in DNA: TGTGCCAGCAGCTTATCAGGGGGGCGCGGTAATTCACCCCTCCACTTT. This gives the protein CASSLSGGRGNSPLHF. The whole variable domain, filled in from reference TRBV7-9 and TRBJ1-6, reads DTGVSQNPRHKITKRGQNVTFRCDPISEHNRLYWYRQTLGQGPEFLTYFQNEAQLEKSRLLSDRFSAERPKGSFSTLEIQRTEQGDSAMYLCASSLSGGRGNSPLHFGNGTRLTVT.

The chain has TRBV7-2 and TRBJ2-1; the D is unclear. The CDR3 is 15 residues long. V was shortened by 3 bases and J by 0 bases, with 9 bases between the two germline ends. Germline lookup yields CDR1 SGHTA and CDR2 FQGNSA. Written as DNA, the CDR3 is TGTGCCAGCAGCTTTGAGGCGGCCTCCTACAATGAGCAGTTCTTC. This translates into CASSFEAASYNEQFF.

This chain joins TRBV4-1 and TRBJ1-2; D gene uncertain. Germline V lookup: CDR1 MGHRA, CDR2 YSYEKL. CDR3 length: 17 amino acids. V was shortened by 0 bases and J by 2 bases, with 16 bases between the two germline ends. CDR3 loop: CASSQDGFDPGNYGYTF. For the CDR3, the DNA is TGCGCCAGCAGCCAAGATGGGTTTGACCCGGGGAACTATGGCTACACCTTC.

The CDR3 sequence is CASSLVGARELFF. The CDR3 DNA sequence: TGTGCCAGCAGTTTAGTTGGGGCCCGGGAGCTGTTTTTT. The chain joins TRBV12-3 or TRBV12-4 to TRBJ2-2; tentative D call: TRBD1 (5 bases). V was cut by 1 base and J by 9 bases, with 9 bases left in between. This CDR3 spans 13 amino acids.